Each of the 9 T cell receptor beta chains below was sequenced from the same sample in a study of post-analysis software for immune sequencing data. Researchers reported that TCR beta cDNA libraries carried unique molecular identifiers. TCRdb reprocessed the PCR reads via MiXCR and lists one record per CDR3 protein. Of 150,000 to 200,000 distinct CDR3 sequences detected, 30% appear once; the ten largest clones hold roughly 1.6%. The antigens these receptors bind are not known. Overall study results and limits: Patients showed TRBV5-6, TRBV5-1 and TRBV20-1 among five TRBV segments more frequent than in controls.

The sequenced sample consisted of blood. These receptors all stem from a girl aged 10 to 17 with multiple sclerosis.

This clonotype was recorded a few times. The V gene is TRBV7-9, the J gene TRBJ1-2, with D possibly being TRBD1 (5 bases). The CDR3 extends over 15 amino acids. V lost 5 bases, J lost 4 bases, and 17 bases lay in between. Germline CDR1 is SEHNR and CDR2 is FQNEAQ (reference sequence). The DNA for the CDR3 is TGTGCCAGCAGCACCCCGGGGCAAGCTACCTATGGCTACACCTTC. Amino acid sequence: CASSTPGQATYGYTF.

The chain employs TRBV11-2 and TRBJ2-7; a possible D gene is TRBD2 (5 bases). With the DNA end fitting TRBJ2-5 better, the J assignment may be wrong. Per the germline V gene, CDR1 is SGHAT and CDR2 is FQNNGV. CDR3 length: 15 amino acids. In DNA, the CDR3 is TGTGCCAGCAGCTTAGTGGGTGGTGGGGAGGAGACCCAGTACTTC. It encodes CASSLVGGGEETQYF.

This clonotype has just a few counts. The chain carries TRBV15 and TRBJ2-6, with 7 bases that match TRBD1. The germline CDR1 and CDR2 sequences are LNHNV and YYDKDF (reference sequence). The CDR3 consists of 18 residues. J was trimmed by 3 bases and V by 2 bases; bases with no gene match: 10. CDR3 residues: CATSRLKGAVFGANVLTF. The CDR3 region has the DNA TGTGCCACCAGCAGACTTAAGGGGGCAGTGTTTGGGGCCAACGTCCTGACTTTC.

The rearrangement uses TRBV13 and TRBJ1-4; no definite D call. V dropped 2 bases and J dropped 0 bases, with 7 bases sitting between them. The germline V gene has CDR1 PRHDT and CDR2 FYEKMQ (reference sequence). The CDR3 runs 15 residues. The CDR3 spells CASSLRTTTNEKLFF. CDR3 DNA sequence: TGTGCCAGCAGCTTAAGGACGACAACTAATGAAAAACTGTTTTTT. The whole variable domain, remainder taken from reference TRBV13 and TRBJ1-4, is AAGVIQSPRHLIKEKRETATLKCYPIPRHDTVYWYQQGPGQDPQFLISFYEKMQSDKGSIPDRFSAQQFSDYHSELNMSSLELGDSALYFCASSLRTTTNEKLFFGSGTQLSVL.

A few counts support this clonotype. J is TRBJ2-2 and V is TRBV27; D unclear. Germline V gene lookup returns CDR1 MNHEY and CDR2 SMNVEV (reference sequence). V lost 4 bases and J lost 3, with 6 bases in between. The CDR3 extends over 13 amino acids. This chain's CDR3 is CASSYTYTGELFF. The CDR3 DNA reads TGTGCCAGCAGTTACACTTACACCGGGGAGCTGTTTTTT.

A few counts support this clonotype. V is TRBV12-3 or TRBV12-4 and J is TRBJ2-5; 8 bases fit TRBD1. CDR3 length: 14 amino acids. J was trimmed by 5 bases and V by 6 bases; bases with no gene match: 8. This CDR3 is CASSHPDRDETQYF. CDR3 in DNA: TGTGCCAGCAGCCATCCGGACAGGGACGAGACCCAGTACTTC.

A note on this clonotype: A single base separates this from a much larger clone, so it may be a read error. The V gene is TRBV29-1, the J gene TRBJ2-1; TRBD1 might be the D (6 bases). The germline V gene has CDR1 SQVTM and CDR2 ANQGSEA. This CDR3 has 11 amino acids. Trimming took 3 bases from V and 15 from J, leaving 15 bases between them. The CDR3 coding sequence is TGCAGCGTTGAGGGGGCTCTAGGGGGGTTCTTC. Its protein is CSVEGALGGFF.

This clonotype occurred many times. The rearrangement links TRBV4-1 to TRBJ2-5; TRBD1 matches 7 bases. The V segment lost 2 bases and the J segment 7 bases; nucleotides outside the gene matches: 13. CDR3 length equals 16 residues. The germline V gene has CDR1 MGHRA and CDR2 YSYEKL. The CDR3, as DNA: TGCGCCAGCAGCCAACGACAGGGTACCGCCCGGGGGACCCAGTACTTC. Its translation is CASSQRQGTARGTQYF.

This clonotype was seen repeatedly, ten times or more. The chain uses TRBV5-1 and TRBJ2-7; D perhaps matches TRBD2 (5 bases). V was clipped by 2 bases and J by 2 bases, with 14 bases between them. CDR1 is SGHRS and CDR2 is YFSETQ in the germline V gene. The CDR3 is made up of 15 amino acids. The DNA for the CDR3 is TGCGCCAGCAGCTTCGGCGGGCGGACCCCCTACGAGCAGTACTTC. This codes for CASSFGGRTPYEQYF.